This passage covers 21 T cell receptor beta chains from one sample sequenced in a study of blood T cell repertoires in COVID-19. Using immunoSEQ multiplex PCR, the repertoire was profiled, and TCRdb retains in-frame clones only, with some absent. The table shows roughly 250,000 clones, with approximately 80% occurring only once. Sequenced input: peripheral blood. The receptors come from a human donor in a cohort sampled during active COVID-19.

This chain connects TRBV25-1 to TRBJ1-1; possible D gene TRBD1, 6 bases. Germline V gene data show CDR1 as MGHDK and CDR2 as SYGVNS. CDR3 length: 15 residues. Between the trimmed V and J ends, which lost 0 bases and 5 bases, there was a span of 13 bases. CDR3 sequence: CASSEYGQGTTEAFF. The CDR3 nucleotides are TGTGCCAGCAGTGAATATGGGCAGGGGACAACTGAAGCTTTCTTT.

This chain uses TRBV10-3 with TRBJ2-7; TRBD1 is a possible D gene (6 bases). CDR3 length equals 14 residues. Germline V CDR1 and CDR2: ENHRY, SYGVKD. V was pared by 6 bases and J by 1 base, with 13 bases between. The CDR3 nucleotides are TGTGCCATCAGGCCAGGGGCTTATTCCTACGAGCAGTACTTC. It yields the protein CAIRPGAYSYEQYF.

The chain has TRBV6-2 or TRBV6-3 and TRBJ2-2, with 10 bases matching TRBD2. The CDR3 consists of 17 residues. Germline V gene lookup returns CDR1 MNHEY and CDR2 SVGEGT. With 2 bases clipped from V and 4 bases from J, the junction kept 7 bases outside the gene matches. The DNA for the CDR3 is TGTGCCAGCAGTTACGGCTTAGCGGGGGGCACCACCGGGGAGCTGTTTTTT. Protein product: CASSYGLAGGTTGELFF.

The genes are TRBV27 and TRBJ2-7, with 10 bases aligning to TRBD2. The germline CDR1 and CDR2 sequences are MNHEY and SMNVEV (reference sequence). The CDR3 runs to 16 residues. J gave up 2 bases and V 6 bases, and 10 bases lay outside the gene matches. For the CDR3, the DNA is TGTGCCAGCAGCCCCACCCTAGCGGGAGCCACCTACGAGCAGTACTTC. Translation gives CASSPTLAGATYEQYF.

In DNA, the CDR3 is TGTGCCAGCTCACCACCGGGGGGTACAATCTATGGCTACACCTTC. Translation: CASSPPGGTIYGYTF. The chain employs TRBV18 and TRBJ1-2; D is possibly TRBD1 (5 bases). V was pared by 0 bases and J by 4 bases, with 12 bases between. Germline values: CDR1 KGHSH, CDR2 LQKENI. This CDR3 is 15 amino acids long.

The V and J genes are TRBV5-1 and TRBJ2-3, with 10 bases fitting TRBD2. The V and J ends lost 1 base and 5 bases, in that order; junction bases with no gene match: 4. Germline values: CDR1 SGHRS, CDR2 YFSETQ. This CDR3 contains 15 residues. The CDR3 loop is CASSLRGLALDTQYF. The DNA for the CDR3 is TGCGCCAGCAGCTTGAGGGGACTAGCGTTAGATACGCAGTATTTT.

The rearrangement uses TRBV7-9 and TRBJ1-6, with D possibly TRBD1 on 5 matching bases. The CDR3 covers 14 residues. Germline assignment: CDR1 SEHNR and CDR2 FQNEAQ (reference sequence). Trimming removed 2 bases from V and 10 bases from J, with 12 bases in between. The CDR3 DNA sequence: TGTGCCAGCAGCTTACAGGGAGGAGGCTCACCCCTCCACTTT. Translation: CASSLQGGGSPLHF.

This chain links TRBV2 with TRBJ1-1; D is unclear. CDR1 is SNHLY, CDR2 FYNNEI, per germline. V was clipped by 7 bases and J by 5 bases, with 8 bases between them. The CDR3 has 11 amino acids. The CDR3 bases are TGTGCCAGCACGGTCTTTACTGAAGCTTTCTTT. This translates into CASTVFTEAFF.

CDR3 DNA: TGTGCCAGCAGCCCCGCCAATCTAGCGGGAGCCTTACAGGCTACGCAGTATTTT. Its translation is CASSPANLAGALQATQYF. The chain uses TRBV3-1 (or the pseudogene TRBV3-2) and TRBJ2-3; 10 nucleotides agree with TRBD2. CDR1 LGHDT and CDR2 YNNKEL come from the germline V gene (reference sequence). Trimming took 4 bases from V and 8 from J; bases not matched to a gene: 18. CDR3 size: 18 residues.

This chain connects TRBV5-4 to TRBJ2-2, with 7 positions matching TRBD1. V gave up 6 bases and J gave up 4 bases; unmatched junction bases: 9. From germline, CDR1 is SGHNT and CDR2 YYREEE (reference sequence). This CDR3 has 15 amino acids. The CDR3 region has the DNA TGTGCCAGCAAGTTTCGGACAGGTGGCACCGGGGAGCTGTTTTTT. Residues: CASKFRTGGTGELFF.

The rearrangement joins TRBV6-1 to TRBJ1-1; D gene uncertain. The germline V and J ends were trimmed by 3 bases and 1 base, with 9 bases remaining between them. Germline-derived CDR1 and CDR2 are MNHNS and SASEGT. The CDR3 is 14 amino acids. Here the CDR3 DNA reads TGTGCCAGCAGTGAGGGCAGAGCGAACACTGAAGCTTTCTTT. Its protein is CASSEGRANTEAFF.

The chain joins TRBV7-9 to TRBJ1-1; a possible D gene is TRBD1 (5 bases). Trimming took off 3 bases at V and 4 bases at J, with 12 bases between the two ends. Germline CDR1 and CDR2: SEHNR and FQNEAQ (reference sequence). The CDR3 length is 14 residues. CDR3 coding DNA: TGTGCCAGCAGCTTGCAGGGCAGTAGCACTGAAGCTTTCTTT. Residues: CASSLQGSSTEAFF.

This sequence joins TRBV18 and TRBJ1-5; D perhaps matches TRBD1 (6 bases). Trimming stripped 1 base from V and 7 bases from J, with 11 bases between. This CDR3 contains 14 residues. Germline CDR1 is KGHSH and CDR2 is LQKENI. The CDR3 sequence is CASSPQTGNQPQHF. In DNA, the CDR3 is TGTGCCAGCTCACCACAAACAGGGAACCAGCCCCAGCATTTT.

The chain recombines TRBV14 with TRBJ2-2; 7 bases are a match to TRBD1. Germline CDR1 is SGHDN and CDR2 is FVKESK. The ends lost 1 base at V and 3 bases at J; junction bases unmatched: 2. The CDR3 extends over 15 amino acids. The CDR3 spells CASSQVGGYTGELFF. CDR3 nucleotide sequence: TGTGCCAGCAGCCAAGTAGGGGGCTACACCGGGGAGCTGTTTTTT.

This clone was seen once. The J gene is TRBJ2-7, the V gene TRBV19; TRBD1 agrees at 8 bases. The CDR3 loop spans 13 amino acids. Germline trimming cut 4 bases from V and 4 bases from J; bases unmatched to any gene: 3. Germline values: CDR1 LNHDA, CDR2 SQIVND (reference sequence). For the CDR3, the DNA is TGTGCCAGTAGTAACGGGGACAGGTACGAGCAGTACTTC. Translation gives CASSNGDRYEQYF. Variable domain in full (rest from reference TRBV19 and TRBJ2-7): DGGITQSPKYLFRKEGQNVTLSCEQNLNHDAMYWYRQDPGQGLRLIYYSQIVNDFQKGDIAEGYSVSREKKESFPLTVTSAQKNPTAFYLCASSNGDRYEQYFGPGTRLTVT.

This CDR3 reads CASSESRISGNTIYF. CDR3 DNA: TGCGCCAGCAGTGAGTCGCGGATCTCTGGAAACACCATATATTTT. The chain recombines TRBV10-1 with TRBJ1-3; D not resolved. The germline gives CDR1 WNHNN, CDR2 SYGVQD (reference sequence). This CDR3 is built from 15 residues. V was clipped by 0 bases and J by 0 bases, with 6 bases between them.

The CDR3 bases are TGCGCCAGCAGCTTGTCCGGCAGGGGGAAAGGGGAGACCCAGTACTTC. It codes for CASSLSGRGKGETQYF. The rearrangement links TRBV5-1 to TRBJ2-5; 7 bases line up with TRBD1. With V trimmed by 1 base and J by 5 bases, 11 bases remained unmatched. CDR3 size: 16 residues. The germline gives CDR1 SGHRS, CDR2 YFSETQ.

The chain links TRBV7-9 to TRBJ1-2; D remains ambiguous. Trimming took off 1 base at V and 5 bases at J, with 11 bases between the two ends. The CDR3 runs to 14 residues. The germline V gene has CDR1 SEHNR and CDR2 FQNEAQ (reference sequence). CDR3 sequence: CASSLGAGLYGYTF. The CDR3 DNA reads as TGTGCCAGCAGCTTAGGCGCAGGCCTATATGGCTACACCTTC.

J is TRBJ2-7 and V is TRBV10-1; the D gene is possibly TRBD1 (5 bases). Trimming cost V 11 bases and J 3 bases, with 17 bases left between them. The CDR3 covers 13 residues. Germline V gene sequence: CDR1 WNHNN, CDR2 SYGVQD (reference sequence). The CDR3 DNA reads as TGCGCCGAAGGCAGGACACCTATCTACGAGCAGTACTTC. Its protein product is CAEGRTPIYEQYF.

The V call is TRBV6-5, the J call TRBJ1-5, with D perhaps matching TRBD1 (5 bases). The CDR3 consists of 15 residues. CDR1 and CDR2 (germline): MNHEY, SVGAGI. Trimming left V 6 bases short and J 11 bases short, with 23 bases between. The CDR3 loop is CASSRLRPYLGAQHF. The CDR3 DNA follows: TGTGCCAGCAGCCGTTTAAGGCCCTACTTAGGGGCCCAGCATTTT.

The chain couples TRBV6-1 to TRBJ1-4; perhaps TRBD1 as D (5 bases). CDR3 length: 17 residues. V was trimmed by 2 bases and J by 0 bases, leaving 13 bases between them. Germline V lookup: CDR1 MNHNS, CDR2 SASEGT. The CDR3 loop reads CASSERGGRTTNEKLFF. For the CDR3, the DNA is TGTGCCAGCAGTGAAAGGGGCGGGAGAACAACTAATGAAAAACTGTTTTTT.